The 18 T cell receptor beta chains reported below all come from one sample, sequenced in a study of cytomegalovirus exposure and HLA in healthy donors. PCR was performed using 60 Vbeta and 13 Jbeta primers. The method was immunoSEQ multiplex PCR; TCRdb's version includes in-frame clones alone and lacks a portion of them. The sample records around 200,000 clones, just under 75% being singletons. The sample consisted of PBMCs. The receptors shown here come from a woman in her twenties or thirties in good health and CMV-seropositive.

This CDR3 is CASSVGTAHQPQHF. The CDR3 DNA follows: TGTGCCAGTAGTGTAGGGACAGCGCATCAGCCCCAGCATTTT. The chain joins TRBV19 to TRBJ1-5, with 7 positions matching TRBD1. The CDR3 is made up of 14 amino acids. Germline V CDR1 and CDR2: LNHDA, SQIVND (reference sequence). The trim removed 5 bases at V and 5 bases at J, leaving 6 bases unmatched. Full variable domain (outside the CDR3, taken from reference TRBV19 and TRBJ1-5): DGGITQSPKYLFRKEGQNVTLSCEQNLNHDAMYWYRQDPGQGLRLIYYSQIVNDFQKGDIAEGYSVSREKKESFPLTVTSAQKNPTAFYLCASSVGTAHQPQHFGDGTRLSIL.

This chain uses TRBV27 with TRBJ2-1; TRBD2 aligns across 9 bases. With V trimmed by 4 bases and J by 5 bases, 3 bases remained unmatched. Germline CDR1 MNHEY, CDR2 SMNVEV (reference sequence). The CDR3 length is 14 residues. CDR3: CASSWASGDNEQFF. The CDR3 DNA reads TGTGCCAGCAGTTGGGCTAGCGGGGACAATGAGCAGTTCTTC.

The CDR3 spells CAWSIVGSGQGNGYTF. The CDR3 DNA is TGTGCCTGGAGTATCGTTGGCAGCGGACAGGGCAATGGCTACACCTTC. V usage is TRBV30 and J usage is TRBJ1-2, with 8 bases lining up with TRBD1. Germline assignment: CDR1 GTSNPN and CDR2 SVGIG (reference sequence). Trimming took 2 bases from V and 6 from J; bases not matched to a gene: 14. This CDR3 region has 16 residues.

This chain uses TRBV7-9 with TRBJ2-1, with 11 bases lining up with TRBD1. Germline V gene data show CDR1 as SEHNR and CDR2 as FQNEAQ (reference sequence). This CDR3 has 17 residues. With V trimmed by 4 bases and J by 2 bases, 7 bases remained unmatched. The CDR3 bases are TGTGCCAGCAGCTCACGACCGGGACAGGGGGCCTACAATGAGCAGTTCTTC. It is translated as CASSSRPGQGAYNEQFF.

This sequence joins TRBV28 and TRBJ1-6; no clear D. Trimming took off 2 bases at V and 3 bases at J, with 8 bases between the two ends. Germline V CDR1 and CDR2: MDHEN, SYDVKM. This CDR3 comprises 15 residues. The CDR3 nucleotides read TGTGCCAGCAGTTTAGCGGCCGACTATAATTCACCCCTCCACTTT. Translated: CASSLAADYNSPLHF.

V usage is TRBV5-6 and J usage is TRBJ1-4; TRBD1 matches at 7 bases. Trimming removed 3 bases from V and 8 bases from J; junction bases left unmatched: 10. Germline V gives CDR1 SGHDT, CDR2 YYEEEE. The CDR3 consists of 15 residues. CDR3 bases: TGTGCCAGCAGCTCCCCAGGGGGTCTCAGGGAAAAACTGTTTTTT. This translates into CASSSPGGLREKLFF.

This rearrangement joins TRBV16 to TRBJ2-7; maybe TRBD2 (5 bases). Germline CDR1 reads KGHSY; CDR2 reads FQNENV. The CDR3 has 13 amino acids. With 4 bases removed from V and 0 bases from J, the gap between germline ends came to 7 bases. The CDR3 nucleotides read TGTGCCAGCAGCCTAACTAGCTCCTACGAGCAGTACTTC. Its protein product is CASSLTSSYEQYF.

This clone was counted a few times. The genes are TRBV10-3 and TRBJ1-1, with 8 bases fitting TRBD1. In germline, CDR1 is ENHRY, CDR2 SYGVKD. Trimming took 6 bases from V and 3 from J; bases not matched to a gene: 6. This CDR3 has 14 residues. CDR3 in amino acids: CAIRTDRGDTEAFF. CDR3 nucleotides: TGTGCCATCAGGACCGACAGGGGAGACACTGAAGCTTTCTTT.

The V call is TRBV5-1, the J call TRBJ1-3, with 8 bases identical to TRBD1. This CDR3 has 16 residues. V gave up 4 bases and J gave up 0 bases; unmatched junction bases: 6. Germline V gene lookup returns CDR1 SGHRS and CDR2 YFSETQ. The CDR3 region has the DNA TGCGCCAGCAGCACGGACAGGGTCCTCTCTGGAAACACCATATATTTT. The encoded protein is CASSTDRVLSGNTIYF.

The rearrangement links TRBV25-1 to TRBJ1-1, with D maybe TRBD1 (6 bases). Germline V gene sequence: CDR1 MGHDK, CDR2 SYGVNS. The CDR3 contains 13 residues. Trimming pared 4 bases from V and 6 bases from J, leaving 12 bases between. CDR3 sequence: CASSVTRGSEAFF. The CDR3 region has the DNA TGTGCCAGCAGTGTCACCAGGGGCTCTGAAGCTTTCTTT.

The J gene is TRBJ2-4, the V gene TRBV28; D possibly corresponds to TRBD2 (7 bases). With 7 bases removed from V and 3 bases from J, the gap between germline ends came to 19 bases. From germline, CDR1 is MDHEN and CDR2 SYDVKM. The CDR3 has 16 residues. DNA for the CDR3: TGTGCCAGCAAACCCTCGGGGGGCGCAGGCAAAAACATTCAGTACTTC. As protein: CASKPSGGAGKNIQYF.

V is TRBV4-1 and J is TRBJ2-7, with 7 bases aligning to TRBD1. The germline gives CDR1 MGHRA, CDR2 YSYEKL. This CDR3 spans 15 amino acids. V gave up 3 bases and J gave up 5 bases; unmatched junction bases: 10. The CDR3 loop is CASSQRETGIDEQYF. CDR3 bases: TGCGCCAGCAGCCAGAGGGAGACAGGGATAGACGAGCAGTACTTC.

The chain has TRBV5-1 and TRBJ2-7, with D perhaps TRBD1 (5 bases). The CDR3 loop spans 12 amino acids. The germline V gene encodes CDR1 SGHRS and CDR2 YFSETQ. V was trimmed by 6 bases and J by 4 bases, leaving 11 bases between them. The CDR3 DNA sequence: TGCGCCAGCACCTCAGGGAAATACGAGCAGTACTTC. Residues: CASTSGKYEQYF.

The chain carries TRBV5-1 and TRBJ2-1; TRBD2 matches at 10 bases. CDR3 length: 15 residues. Germline-derived CDR1 and CDR2 are SGHRS and YFSETQ. V lost 4 bases to trimming and J lost 2 bases; unmatched junction nucleotides: 3. CDR3 sequence reads: CASSPGLAAYNEQFF. The CDR3 region has the DNA TGCGCCAGCAGCCCCGGACTAGCGGCCTACAATGAGCAGTTCTTC.

There are a few counts of this clone. The V and J genes are TRBV19 and TRBJ2-7, with unresolved D. With 5 bases removed from V and 2 bases from J, the gap between germline ends came to 13 bases. The CDR3 runs 14 residues. Per the germline V gene, CDR1 is LNHDA and CDR2 is SQIVND (reference sequence). The CDR3 DNA is TGTGCCAGTAGTTTCACTTCTACCACCTACGAGCAGTACTTC. Protein sequence: CASSFTSTTYEQYF.

This clone was seen a few times. J is TRBJ2-4 and V is TRBV5-1, with TRBD1 matching 7 bases. In germline, CDR1 is SGHRS, CDR2 YFSETQ. The trim removed 0 bases at V and 9 bases at J, leaving 3 bases unmatched. The CDR3 consists of 13 residues. CDR3 in amino acids: CASSLEGDSIQYF. The CDR3 coding sequence is TGCGCCAGCAGCTTGGAAGGGGACAGCATTCAGTACTTC.

In its sample, this clone was seen a few times. This specimen includes other DNA sequences encoding the same CDR3. The V and J genes are TRBV20-1 and TRBJ1-2; D possibly corresponds to TRBD1 (5 bases). The V gene lost 5 bases and the J gene lost 5 bases, with 6 bases spanning the gap. The germline CDR1 and CDR2 sequences are DFQATT and SNEGSKA (reference sequence). The length of the CDR3 is 10 residues. The CDR3 loop is CSAPGYGYTF. Here the CDR3 DNA reads TGCAGTGCTCCAGGGTATGGCTACACCTTC.

The chain uses TRBV28 and TRBJ1-5, with D maybe TRBD1 (6 bases). The CDR3 runs 15 residues. V was clipped by 2 bases and J by 4 bases, with 12 bases between them. Per the germline V gene, CDR1 is MDHEN and CDR2 is SYDVKM. The CDR3 nucleotides read TGTGCCAGCAGTTTAGACAGGCGTGTTAATCAGCCCCAGCATTTT. Protein sequence: CASSLDRRVNQPQHF.